This T cell receptor beta chain stems from a study of blood T cell repertoires in COVID-19. The V gene's germline CDR1 is SGHNT and CDR2 YYREEE (reference sequence). V lost 3 bases to trimming and J lost 10 bases; unmatched junction nucleotides: 13. CDR3 length: 17 amino acids. Per the original data handling: Reference gene primer amplification gave nucleated cell count estimates. The data were produced by immunoSEQ multiplex PCR, yet TCRdb's version contains in-frame clones alone and is incomplete. V, J and clone size are taken as reported in that table, and D and trimming were inferred from the DNA itself. The data hold hundreds of thousands of clones, with 85% to 90% observed a single time. This clone was seen a single time. Clinical histories supplied by participants themselves formed the basis of cohort assignment.

The chain couples TRBV5-4 to TRBJ2-2, with 12 positions matching TRBD2. Sequencing was done on a sample of PBMCs or T cells enriched from blood (not recorded which). This TCR was recovered from a woman in her fifties or sixties who had recovered from COVID-19. The CDR3 coding sequence is TGTGCCAGCAGCTACGGCGGGCTAGCGGGAGGGAAAGCGGAGCTGTTTTTT. Protein: CASSYGGLAGGKAELFF.